In its sample, the clone carrying this TCR beta chain was seen once. Its antigen is unidentified. This entry comes from a study of OX40 agonist ivuxolimab in advanced cancers. Study observations and caveats: At 0.1 to 3.0 mg/kg and by week 6, clonal expansion occurred in CD4+ and CD8+ blood T cells.

Trimming removed 7 bases at V and 5 bases at J, with 14 bases between. Looked up from germline, CDR1 is SQVTM and CDR2 is ANQGSEA. This CDR3 contains 13 residues. This table comes from immunoSEQ multiplex PCR, and its TCRdb copy is limited to in-frame clones, with some not included. The data hold 60,000 or so clones, with around 85% observed a single time. Sequenced material: CD4+ or CD8+ T cells sorted from blood, taken in a trial of the OX40 agonist ivuxolimab. This receptor was obtained from an adult with an advanced solid tumor such as melanoma, head and neck, liver or kidney cancer. This chain connects TRBV29-1 to TRBJ1-4; possibly TRBD1 for D (5 bases). The CDR3 loop is CSARQRLNEKLFF. CDR3 DNA sequence: TGCAGCGCCAGACAGAGACTAAATGAAAAACTGTTTTTT.